This T cell receptor (beta chain) was obtained from a study of T cell repertoires in cytomegalovirus infection. Study details: Matching HLA type, along with CMV infection, was indicated by public TCR beta signatures. Regarding the study as a whole: People with CMV and the relevant HLA were identified by cumulative public TCR beta family frequency. The ex vivo response was dominated by HLA-C-restricted CMV-specific TCR beta clonotypes.

Via MiXCR, TCRdb re-called the reads, giving one row per CDR3 protein. The repertoire holds over 300,000 distinct CDR3 sequences, with more than 8% as singletons. The germline CDR1 and CDR2 sequences are LNHNV and YYDKDF (reference sequence). This CDR3 is 20 amino acids long. V gave up 1 base and J gave up 3 bases; unmatched junction bases: 18. This clonotype was detected ten times or more. Its antigen is not identified. What was sequenced was PBMCs. The receptor's source is a human donor in good health (CMV status not recorded). Some clones in this sample may be carry-over from other donors' samples. This rearrangement joins TRBV15 to TRBJ2-3; TRBD2 agrees at 8 bases. CDR3 in amino acids: CATSRAREANTRRGTDTQYF. The DNA for the CDR3 is TGTGCCACCAGCAGAGCGCGGGAGGCAAATACCCGGAGGGGAACAGATACGCAGTATTTT.